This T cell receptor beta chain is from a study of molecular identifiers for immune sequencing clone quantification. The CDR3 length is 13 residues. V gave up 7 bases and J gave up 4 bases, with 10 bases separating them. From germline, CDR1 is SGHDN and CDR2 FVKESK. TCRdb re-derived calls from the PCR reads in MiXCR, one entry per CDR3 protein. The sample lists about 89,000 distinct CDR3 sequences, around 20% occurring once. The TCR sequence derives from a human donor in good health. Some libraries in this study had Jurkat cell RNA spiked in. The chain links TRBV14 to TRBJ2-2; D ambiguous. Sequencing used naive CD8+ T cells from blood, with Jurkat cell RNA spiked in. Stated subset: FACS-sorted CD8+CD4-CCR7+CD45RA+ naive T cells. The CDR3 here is CASNLVGTGELFF. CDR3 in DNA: TGTGCCAGCAACCTGGTCGGCACCGGGGAGCTGTTTTTT.